This TCR beta chain was sequenced for a study of T cells in Graves' hyperthyroidism and ophthalmopathy. Looking at the study overall: Before any treatment, at initial diagnosis, peripheral blood was collected.

This clonotype was seen a few times. Its matching antigen is unknown. Regions amplified from RNA transcripts were the TCR beta CDR3 regions. In the first-round RT-PCR of the TCR CDR3, the HTBI primer set was used. TCRdb re-analysed the multiplex PCR reads in MiXCR, keeping a single row per CDR3 protein. Of about 300,000 distinct CDR3 sequences in the sample, roughly 19% were seen once. The PBMCs studied were ones that came from about 10 ml fresh peripheral blood. Whole-study findings and limits: Researchers found most expanded thyroid clonotypes above 0.001 in blood as well.

The V gene end was trimmed by 4 bases and the J gene end by 1 base; junction bases not matched to a gene: 11. Germline values: CDR1 SGHVS, CDR2 FQNEAQ. This CDR3 is 17 amino acids long. This clonotype was obtained from a man aged 45 to 65 with Graves' ophthalmopathy. Sequences were obtained from blood. The V call is TRBV7-8, the J call TRBJ2-3; 7 nucleotides align to TRBD1. The DNA of the CDR3 is TGTGCCAGCAGCTCCCGGACAGGTGGGACCCGCACAGATACGCAGTATTTT. Translation gives CASSSRTGGTRTDTQYF.